The source of this T cell receptor (beta chain) is a study of T cells in women clearing cervical HPV infection. Study background: Cases were women with histologically confirmed HPV16-related CIN3 or worse, including a couple of invasive cancers. Cases' blood sampling followed lesion detection by median roughly 150 days (90 to 200).

Note on this clone: With the read ending 3 residues before the CDR3 end, the germline J gene is used to fill in that end.

Profiled with immunoSEQ multiplex PCR; TCRdb holds only in-frame clones, not every one. This table holds about 30,000 clones. Germline V lookup: CDR1 GTSNPN, CDR2 SVGIG (reference sequence). CDR3 size: 16 residues. Losses at the gene ends were 2 bases for V and 0 bases for J; bases not matched to a gene: 7. The material sequenced was blood buffy coat. This chain connects TRBV30 to TRBJ1-3; 7 bases are a match to TRBD1. This TCR came from a woman aged 18 to 75 with a cervical HPV16 infection that either progressed to CIN3+ or cleared (not recorded which). The CDR3 loop reads CAWSWSGGYSGNTIYF. Partial CDR3 DNA: TGTGCCTGGAGTTGGTCAGGGGGTTACTCTGGAAACACC.